The entry that follows covers one T cell receptor beta chain sequence. The CDR3 runs to 16 residues. The germline V gene has CDR1 SGHTA and CDR2 FQGTGA. J gave up 15 bases and V 5 bases, and 18 bases lay outside the gene matches. The Seattle site enrolled patients during active infection and followed them longitudinally. Study processing details: The assay estimated nucleated cells by amplifying reference gene primers. Here immunoSEQ multiplex PCR was the method, and the copy in TCRdb shows in-frame clones only, minus some. The V and J calls and the clone size are those of that table, but D and trimming were determined from the DNA. The sample yields about 75,000 clones, 65% to 90% seen once. This sample stems from a study of blood T cell repertoires in COVID-19. About the study: Sites across the United States, Italy and Spain contributed samples from acute and convalescent COVID-19. Nucleic acid was either cDNA or gDNA, and it came from T cells, B-cell-depleted T cells, or PBMCs.

This sequence was found in a man aged 80 or over with COVID-19, enrolled during active disease. The chain joins TRBV7-3 to TRBJ2-1, with 11 bases identical to TRBD2. Source material: peripheral blood. CDR3 nucleotides: TGTGCCAGCAGCCAACTTGAACGGGTAGCGGGGGGGCCACGGTTCTTC. Its translation is CASSQLERVAGGPRFF.